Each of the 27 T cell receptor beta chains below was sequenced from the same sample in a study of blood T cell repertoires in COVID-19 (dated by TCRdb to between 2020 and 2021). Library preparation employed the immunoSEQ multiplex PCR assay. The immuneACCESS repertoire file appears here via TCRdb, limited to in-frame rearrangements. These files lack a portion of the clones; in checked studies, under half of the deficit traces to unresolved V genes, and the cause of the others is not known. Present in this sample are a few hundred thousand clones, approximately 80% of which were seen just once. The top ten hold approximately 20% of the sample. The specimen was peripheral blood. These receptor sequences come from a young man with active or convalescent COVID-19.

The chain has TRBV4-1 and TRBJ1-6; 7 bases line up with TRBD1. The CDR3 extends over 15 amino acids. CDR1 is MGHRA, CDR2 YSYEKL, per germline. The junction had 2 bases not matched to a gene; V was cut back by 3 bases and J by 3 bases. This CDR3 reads CASSQTGSYNSPLHF. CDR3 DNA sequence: TGCGCCAGCAGCCAGACAGGGAGCTATAATTCACCCCTCCACTTT.

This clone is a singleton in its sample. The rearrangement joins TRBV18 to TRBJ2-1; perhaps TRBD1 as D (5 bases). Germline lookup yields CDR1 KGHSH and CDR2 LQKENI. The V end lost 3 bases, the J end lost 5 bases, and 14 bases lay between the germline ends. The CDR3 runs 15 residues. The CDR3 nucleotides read TGTGCCAGCTCACCCCCATCAAAGGGGAACAATGAGCAGTTCTTC. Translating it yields CASSPPSKGNNEQFF.

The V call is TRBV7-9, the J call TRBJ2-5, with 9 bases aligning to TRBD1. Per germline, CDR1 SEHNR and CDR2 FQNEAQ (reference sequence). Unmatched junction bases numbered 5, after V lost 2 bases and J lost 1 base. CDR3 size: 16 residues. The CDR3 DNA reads TGTGCCAGCAGCTTATGGACAGGGGCCTCCCAAGAGACCCAGTACTTC. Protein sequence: CASSLWTGASQETQYF. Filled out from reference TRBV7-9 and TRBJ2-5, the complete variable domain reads DTGVSQNPRHKITKRGQNVTFRCDPISEHNRLYWYRQTLGQGPEFLTYFQNEAQLEKSRLLSDRFSAERPKGSFSTLEIQRTEQGDSAMYLCASSLWTGASQETQYFGPGTRLLVL.

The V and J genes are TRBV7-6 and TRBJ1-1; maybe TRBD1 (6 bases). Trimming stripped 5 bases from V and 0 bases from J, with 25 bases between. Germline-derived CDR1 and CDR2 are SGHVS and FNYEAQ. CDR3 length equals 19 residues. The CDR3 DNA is TGTGCCAGCAGCCCTACCCTATCGACCGGGACACAGATGAACACTGAAGCTTTCTTT. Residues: CASSPTLSTGTQMNTEAFF.

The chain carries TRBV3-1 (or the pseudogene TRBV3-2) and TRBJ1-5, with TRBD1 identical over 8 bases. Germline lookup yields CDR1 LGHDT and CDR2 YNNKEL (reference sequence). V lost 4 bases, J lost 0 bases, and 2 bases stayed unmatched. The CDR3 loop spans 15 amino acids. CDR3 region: CASSRTGNSNQPQHF. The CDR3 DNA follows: TGTGCCAGCAGCCGGACAGGGAATAGCAATCAGCCCCAGCATTTT.

The CDR3 DNA reads as TGTGCCAGTGCAACTTCGGGGAACACTGAAGCTTTCTTT. Protein product: CASATSGNTEAFF. The rearrangement uses TRBV28 and TRBJ1-1; no definite D call. The CDR3 contains 13 residues. Germline assignment: CDR1 MDHEN and CDR2 SYDVKM. The V and J ends lost 9 bases and 1 base respectively, with 12 bases between them.

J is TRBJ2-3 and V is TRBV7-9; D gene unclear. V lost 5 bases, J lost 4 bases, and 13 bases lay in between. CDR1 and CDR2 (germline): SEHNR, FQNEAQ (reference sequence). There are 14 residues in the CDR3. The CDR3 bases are TGTGCCAGCAGCCACACTAAAACCCCAGATACGCAGTATTTT. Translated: CASSHTKTPDTQYF.

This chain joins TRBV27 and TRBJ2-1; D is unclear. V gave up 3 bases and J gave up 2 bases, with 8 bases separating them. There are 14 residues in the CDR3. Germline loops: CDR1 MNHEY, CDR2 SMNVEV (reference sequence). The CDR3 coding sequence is TGTGCCAGCAGTTTCCCGAGCCCCTACAATGAGCAGTTCTTC. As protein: CASSFPSPYNEQFF.

The CDR3 DNA follows: TGTGCCAGCAGTCTCAGGGTCGTAAACACTGAAGCTTTCTTT. Protein sequence: CASSLRVVNTEAFF. V gene TRBV6-2 or TRBV6-3 combines with J gene TRBJ1-1; weak D call: TRBD1 (5 bases). The V and J ends lost 5 bases and 2 bases respectively, with 12 bases between them. The CDR3 spans 14 residues. Germline CDR1 MNHEY, CDR2 SVGEGT.

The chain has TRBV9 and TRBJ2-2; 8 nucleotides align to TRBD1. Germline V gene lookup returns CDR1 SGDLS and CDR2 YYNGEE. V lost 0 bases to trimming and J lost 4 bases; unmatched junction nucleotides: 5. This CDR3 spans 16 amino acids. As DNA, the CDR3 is TGTGCCAGCAGCGTAGGACAGGGGACCCTCACCGGGGAGCTGTTTTTT. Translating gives CASSVGQGTLTGELFF.

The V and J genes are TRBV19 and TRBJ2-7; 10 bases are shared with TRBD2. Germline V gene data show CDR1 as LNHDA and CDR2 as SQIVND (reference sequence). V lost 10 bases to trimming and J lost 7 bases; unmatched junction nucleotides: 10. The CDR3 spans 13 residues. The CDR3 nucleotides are TGTGCCACGGCTAGCGGGAGCTGGGGAGAGCAGTACTTC. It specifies CATASGSWGEQYF.

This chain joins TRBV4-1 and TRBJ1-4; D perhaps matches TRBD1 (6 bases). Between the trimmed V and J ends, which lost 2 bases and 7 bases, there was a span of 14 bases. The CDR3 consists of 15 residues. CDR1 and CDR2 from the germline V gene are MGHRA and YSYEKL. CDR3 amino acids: CASSQQGPRVEKLFF. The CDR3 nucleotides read TGCGCCAGCAGCCAACAGGGGCCGAGGGTTGAAAAACTGTTTTTT.

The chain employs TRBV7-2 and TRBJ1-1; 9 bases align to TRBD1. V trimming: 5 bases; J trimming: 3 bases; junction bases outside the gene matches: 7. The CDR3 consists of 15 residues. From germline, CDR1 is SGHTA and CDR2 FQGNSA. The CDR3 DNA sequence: TGTGCCAGCAGCCCGAACAGGGGGCTGGACACTGAAGCTTTCTTT. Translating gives CASSPNRGLDTEAFF. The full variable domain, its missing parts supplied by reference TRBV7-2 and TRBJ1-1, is GAGVSQSPSNKVTEKGKDVELRCDPISGHTALYWYRQSLGQGLEFLIYFQGNSAPDKSGLPSDRFSAERTGGSVSTLTIQRTQQEDSAVYLCASSPNRGLDTEAFFGQGTRLTVV.

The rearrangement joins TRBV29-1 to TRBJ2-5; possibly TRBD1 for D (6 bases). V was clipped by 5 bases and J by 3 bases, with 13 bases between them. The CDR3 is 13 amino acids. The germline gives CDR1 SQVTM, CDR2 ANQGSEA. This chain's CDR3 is CSVRGHQKETQYF. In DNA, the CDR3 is TGCAGCGTTCGGGGACACCAGAAAGAGACCCAGTACTTC.

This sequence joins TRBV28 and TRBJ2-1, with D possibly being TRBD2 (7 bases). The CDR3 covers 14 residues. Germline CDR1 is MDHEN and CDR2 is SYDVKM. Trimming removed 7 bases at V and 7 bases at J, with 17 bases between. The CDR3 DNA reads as TGTGCCAGCAAAAAGAGGGGGGGCACGAATGAGCAGTTCTTC. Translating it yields CASKKRGGTNEQFF.

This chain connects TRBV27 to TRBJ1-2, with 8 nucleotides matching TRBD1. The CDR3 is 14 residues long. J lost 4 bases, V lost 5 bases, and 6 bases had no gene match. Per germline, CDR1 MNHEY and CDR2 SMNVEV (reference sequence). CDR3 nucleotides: TGTGCCAGCAGTCCGCAGGACAGGGTCTATGGCTACACCTTC. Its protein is CASSPQDRVYGYTF.

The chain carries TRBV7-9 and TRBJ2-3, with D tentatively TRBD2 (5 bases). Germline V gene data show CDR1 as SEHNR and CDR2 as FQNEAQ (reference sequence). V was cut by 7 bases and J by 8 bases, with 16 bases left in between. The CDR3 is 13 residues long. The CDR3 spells CASKRTGAGTQYF. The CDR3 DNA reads TGTGCCAGCAAGAGGACTGGAGCAGGTACGCAGTATTTT.

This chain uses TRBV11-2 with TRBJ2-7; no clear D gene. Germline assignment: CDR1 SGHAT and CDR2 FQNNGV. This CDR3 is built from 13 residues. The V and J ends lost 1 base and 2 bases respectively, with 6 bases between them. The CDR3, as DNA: TGTGCCAGCAGCTTAGGGCAGACCTACGAGCAGTACTTC. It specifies CASSLGQTYEQYF.

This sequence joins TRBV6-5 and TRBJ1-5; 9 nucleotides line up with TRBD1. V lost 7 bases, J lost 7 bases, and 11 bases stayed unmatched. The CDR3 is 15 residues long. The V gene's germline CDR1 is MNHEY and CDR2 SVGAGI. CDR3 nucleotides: TGTGCCAGCATAAGAGGACAGGGGACGGTCCAGCCCCAGCATTTT. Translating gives CASIRGQGTVQPQHF.

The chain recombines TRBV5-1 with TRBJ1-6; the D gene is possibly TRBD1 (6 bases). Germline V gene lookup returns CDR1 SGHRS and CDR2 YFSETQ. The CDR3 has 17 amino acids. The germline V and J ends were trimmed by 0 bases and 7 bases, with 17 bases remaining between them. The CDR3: CASSLVWGQGRNSPLHF. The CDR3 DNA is TGCGCCAGCAGCTTGGTATGGGGGCAGGGGAGAAATTCACCCCTCCACTTT.

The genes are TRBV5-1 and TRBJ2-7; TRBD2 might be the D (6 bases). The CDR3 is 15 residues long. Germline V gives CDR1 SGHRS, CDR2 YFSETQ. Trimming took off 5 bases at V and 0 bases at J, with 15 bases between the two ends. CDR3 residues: CASRGGAGSSYEQYF. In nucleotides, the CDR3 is TGCGCCAGCAGAGGAGGGGCGGGAAGCTCCTACGAGCAGTACTTC.

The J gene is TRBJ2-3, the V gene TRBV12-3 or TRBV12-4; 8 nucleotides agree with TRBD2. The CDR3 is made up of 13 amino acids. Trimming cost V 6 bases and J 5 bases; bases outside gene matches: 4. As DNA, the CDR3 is TGTGCCAGCAGAAGGACTAGCTTAGATACGCAGTATTTT. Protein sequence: CASRRTSLDTQYF.

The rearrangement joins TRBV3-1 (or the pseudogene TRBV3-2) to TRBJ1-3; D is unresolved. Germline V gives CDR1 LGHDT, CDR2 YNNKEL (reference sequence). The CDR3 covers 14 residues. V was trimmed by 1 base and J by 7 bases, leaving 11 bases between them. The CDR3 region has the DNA TGTGCCAGCAGCCAAGGTCTGGGGAGGAACACCATATATTTT. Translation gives CASSQGLGRNTIYF.

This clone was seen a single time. The CDR3 DNA follows: TGTGCCAGCAGTAAGGACAGGGTACGGGCTTTCTTT. Translating it yields CASSKDRVRAFF. J is TRBJ1-1 and V is TRBV6-2 or TRBV6-3; 8 positions match TRBD1. The CDR3 loop spans 12 amino acids. V lost 5 bases, J lost 11 bases, and 7 bases stayed unmatched. Per the germline V gene, CDR1 is MNHEY and CDR2 is SVGEGT.

CDR3 bases: TGCAGCGTCGTGGCGGGAGGGTACGAGCAGTACTTC. Protein product: CSVVAGGYEQYF. This chain links TRBV29-1 with TRBJ2-7; 9 nucleotides line up with TRBD2. Germline V gene data show CDR1 as SQVTM and CDR2 as ANQGSEA. The CDR3 runs 12 residues. The V gene end was trimmed by 6 bases and the J gene end by 4 bases; junction bases not matched to a gene: 4.

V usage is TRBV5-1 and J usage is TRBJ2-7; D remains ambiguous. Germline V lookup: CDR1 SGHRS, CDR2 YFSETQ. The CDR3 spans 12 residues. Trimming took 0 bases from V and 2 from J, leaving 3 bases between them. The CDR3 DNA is TGCGCCAGCAGCTTGGATACCTACGAGCAGTACTTC. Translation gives CASSLDTYEQYF.

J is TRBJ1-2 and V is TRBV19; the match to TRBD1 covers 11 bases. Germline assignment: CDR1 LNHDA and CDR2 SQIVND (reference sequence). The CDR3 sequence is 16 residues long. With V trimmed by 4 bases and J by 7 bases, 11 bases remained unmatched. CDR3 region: CASSTLRTGGESGYTF. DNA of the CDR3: TGTGCCAGTAGTACCCTTAGGACAGGGGGCGAGAGTGGCTACACCTTC.